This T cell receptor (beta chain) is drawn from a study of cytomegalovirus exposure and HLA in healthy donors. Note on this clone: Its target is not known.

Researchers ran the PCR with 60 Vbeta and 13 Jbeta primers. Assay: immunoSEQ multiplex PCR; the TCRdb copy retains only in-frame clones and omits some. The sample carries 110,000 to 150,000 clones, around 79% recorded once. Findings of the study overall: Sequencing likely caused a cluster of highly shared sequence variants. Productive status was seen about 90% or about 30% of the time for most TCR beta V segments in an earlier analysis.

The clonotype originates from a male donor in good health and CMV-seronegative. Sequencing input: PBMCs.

CDR3 in DNA: TGTGCCAGCAGTGAAAATACACACAATCAGCCCCAGCATTTT. Translation gives CASSENTHNQPQHF. The V and J genes are TRBV2 and TRBJ1-5; no reliable D call. There are 14 residues in the CDR3. CDR1 and CDR2 (germline): SNHLY, FYNNEI. Trimming took off 2 bases at V and 3 bases at J, with 8 bases between the two ends.